The 8 T cell receptor beta chains presented below share a single source sample, sequenced in a study of molecular identifiers for immune sequencing clone quantification. TCRdb passed the PCR reads through MiXCR, listing each CDR3 protein once. In the table there are 300,000 to 350,000 distinct CDR3 sequences, about 20% of which are singletons. The sample was naive CD8+ T cells from blood, with Jurkat cell RNA spiked in. Documented subset: FACS-sorted CD8+CD4-CCR7+CD45RA+ naive T cells. The receptors were gathered from a human donor in good health. Some libraries in this study had Jurkat cell RNA spiked in.

This clonotype appeared a few times. J is TRBJ1-6 and V is TRBV4-1; possible D gene TRBD1, 5 bases. The CDR3 covers 18 residues. Germline CDR1 reads MGHRA; CDR2 reads YSYEKL. Trimming left V 1 base short and J 0 bases short, with 13 bases between. The CDR3 bases are TGCGCCAGCAGCCAAGTGAGACAGATAAGCTCCTATAATTCACCCCTCCACTTT. Encoded protein: CASSQVRQISSYNSPLHF.

In the case of this clonotype: This may be a read error: a much more frequent sequence differs by one nucleotide. CDR3 sequence reads: CVTGQGVDNEQFF. The CDR3 bases are TGTGTCACCGGACAGGGGGTCGACAATGAGCAGTTCTTC. The V gene is TRBV5-6, the J gene TRBJ2-1; 10 positions match TRBD1. CDR1 is SGHDT and CDR2 is YYEEEE in the germline V gene. The CDR3 has 13 amino acids.

Many counts were recorded for this clonotype. The rearrangement links TRBV29-1 to TRBJ2-7; no definite D call. This CDR3 is built from 11 residues. V was shortened by 5 bases and J by 2 bases, with 7 bases between the two germline ends. Germline V gene data show CDR1 as SQVTM and CDR2 as ANQGSEA. For the CDR3, the DNA is TGCAGCGTTCTGGGTGCCTACGAGCAGTACTTC. It yields the protein CSVLGAYEQYF.

Points on this clonotype: A much larger clone differs from this one at a single base, so this may be a read error. The rearrangement links TRBV27 to TRBJ2-7; the D gene is possibly TRBD2 (5 bases). This CDR3 comprises 12 residues. The germline CDR1 and CDR2 sequences are MNHEY and SMNVEV (reference sequence). CDR3: CACSITRPEQYF. The CDR3 DNA is TGTGCCTGCAGTATAACTAGGCCCGAGCAGTACTTC.

This clonotype was counted only a few times. The gene calls are TRBV4-3 and TRBJ1-2, with TRBD1 as a possible D gene (6 bases). V dropped 0 bases and J dropped 4 bases, with 15 bases sitting between them. In germline, CDR1 is LGHNA, CDR2 YSLEER. The CDR3 loop spans 16 amino acids. CDR3 coding DNA: TGCGCCAGCAGCCAAGACGGTTCAACAGGGAGCTATGGCTACACCTTC. As protein: CASSQDGSTGSYGYTF.

Turning to this clonotype: A much larger clone differs by one base, so this may be a read error. This rearrangement joins TRBV4-3 to TRBJ2-7, with 9 bases that match TRBD2. The V gene's germline CDR1 is LGHNA and CDR2 YSLEER. CDR3 length: 15 residues. V gave up 4 bases and J gave up 0 bases; unmatched junction bases: 4. CDR3 nucleotides: TGCGCCAGCAGCCGTGGACTAGCGAGCTCCTACGAGCAGTACTTC. Amino acid sequence: CASSRGLASSYEQYF.

This clonotype was seen repeatedly, ten times or more. This chain joins TRBV29-1 and TRBJ1-1; 9 bases map to TRBD1. Germline CDR1 SQVTM, CDR2 ANQGSEA. The CDR3 loop spans 12 amino acids. Germline trimming cut 5 bases from V and 5 bases from J; bases unmatched to any gene: 3. Here the CDR3 reads CSVWTGATEAFF. CDR3 in DNA: TGCAGCGTTTGGACAGGGGCGACTGAAGCTTTCTTT.

There are many counts of this clonotype. The J gene is TRBJ2-3, the V gene TRBV20-1, with a possible D match to TRBD2 (6 bases). Trimming cost V 3 bases and J 4 bases, with 17 bases left between them. The CDR3 is 15 residues long. CDR1 is DFQATT, CDR2 SNEGSKA, per germline (reference sequence). CDR3 region: CSARDLAGGPDTQYF. The CDR3 nucleotides are TGCAGTGCTAGGGATCTAGCCGGAGGGCCAGATACGCAGTATTTT.